This T cell receptor (beta chain) was sequenced for a study of shared clonotypes between healthy human individuals. The CDR3 is made up of 16 amino acids. In germline, CDR1 is KGHSH, CDR2 LQKENI. The V and J ends lost 3 bases and 5 bases respectively, with 17 bases between them. Per sorted-subset replicate PCR, input was about 180 ng DNA, representing about 32,000 T cell genomes. The assay was immunoSEQ multiplex PCR, and TCRdb's table has in-frame clones only and misses some. The table has about 2.4 million clones, 80% to 95% seen once. Concerning this clone itself: The antigen is not known.

Overall study findings and caveats: In this cohort, only blood was sampled, and tissue repertoires likely differ.

Sequencing was done on a sample of naive CD4+ T cells from PBMCs. Subset meaning: CD45RA+ positively selected. This chain connects TRBV18 to TRBJ2-1; D is perhaps TRBD1 (5 bases). The TCR comes from a man younger than 35 in good health. Some clones in this sample may be carry-over from other donors' samples. In DNA form, the CDR3 reads TGTGCCAGCTCACCGCTGGCAGGGTTTACAGACAATGAGCAGTTCTTC. Amino acids: CASSPLAGFTDNEQFF.